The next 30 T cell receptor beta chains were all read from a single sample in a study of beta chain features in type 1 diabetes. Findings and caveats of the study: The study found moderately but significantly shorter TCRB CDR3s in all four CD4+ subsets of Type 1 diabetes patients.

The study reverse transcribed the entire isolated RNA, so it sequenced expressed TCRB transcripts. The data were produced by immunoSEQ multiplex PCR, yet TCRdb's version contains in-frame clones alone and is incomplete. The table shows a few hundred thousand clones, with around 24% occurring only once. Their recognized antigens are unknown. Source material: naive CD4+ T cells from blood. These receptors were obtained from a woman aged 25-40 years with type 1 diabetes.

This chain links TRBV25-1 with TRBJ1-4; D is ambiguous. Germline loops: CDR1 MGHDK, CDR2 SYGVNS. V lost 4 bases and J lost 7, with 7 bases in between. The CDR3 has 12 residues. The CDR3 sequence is CASSGTVEKLFF. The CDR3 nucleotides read TGTGCCAGCAGTGGAACGGTTGAAAAACTGTTTTTT.

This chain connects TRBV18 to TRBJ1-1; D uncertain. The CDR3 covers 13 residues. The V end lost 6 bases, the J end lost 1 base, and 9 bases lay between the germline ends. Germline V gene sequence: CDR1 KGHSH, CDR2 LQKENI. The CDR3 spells CASSHTENTEAFF. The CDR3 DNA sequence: TGTGCCAGCTCTCATACAGAGAACACTGAAGCTTTCTTT.

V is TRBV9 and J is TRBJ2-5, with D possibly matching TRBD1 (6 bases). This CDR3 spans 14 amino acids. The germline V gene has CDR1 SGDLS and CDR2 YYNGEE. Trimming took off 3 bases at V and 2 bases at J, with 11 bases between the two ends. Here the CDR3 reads CASSASRGQETQYF. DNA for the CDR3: TGTGCCAGCAGCGCGTCGAGGGGGCAAGAGACCCAGTACTTC.

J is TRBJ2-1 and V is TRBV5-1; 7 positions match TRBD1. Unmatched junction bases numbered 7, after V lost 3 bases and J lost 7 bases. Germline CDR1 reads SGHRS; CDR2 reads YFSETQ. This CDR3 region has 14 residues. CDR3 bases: TGCGCCAGCAGCTCACAGGGGATTGAGAATGAGCAGTTCTTC. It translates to CASSSQGIENEQFF.

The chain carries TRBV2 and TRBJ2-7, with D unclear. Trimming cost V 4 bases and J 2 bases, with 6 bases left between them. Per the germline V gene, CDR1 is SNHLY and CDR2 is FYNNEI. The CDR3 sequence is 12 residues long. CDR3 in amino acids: CASSVLTYEQYF. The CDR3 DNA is TGTGCCAGCAGTGTTCTTACCTACGAGCAGTACTTC.

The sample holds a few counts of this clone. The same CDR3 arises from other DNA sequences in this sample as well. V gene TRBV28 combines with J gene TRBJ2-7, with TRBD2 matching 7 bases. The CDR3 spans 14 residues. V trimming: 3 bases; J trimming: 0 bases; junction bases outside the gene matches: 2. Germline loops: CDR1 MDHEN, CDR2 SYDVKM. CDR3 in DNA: TGTGCCAGCAGTTTGGCGGGAGCCTCCTACGAGCAGTACTTC. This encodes CASSLAGASYEQYF.

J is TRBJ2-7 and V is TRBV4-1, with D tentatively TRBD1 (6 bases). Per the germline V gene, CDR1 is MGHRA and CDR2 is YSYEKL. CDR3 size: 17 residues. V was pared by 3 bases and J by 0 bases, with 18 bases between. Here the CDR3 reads CASSHFSGTPSSYEQYF. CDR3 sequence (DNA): TGCGCCAGCAGCCATTTCTCCGGGACACCGAGCTCCTACGAGCAGTACTTC.

The CDR3 here is CASSEGRSNQPQHF. The CDR3 DNA is TGTGCCAGCAGTGAGGGCCGTAGCAATCAGCCCCAGCATTTT. The chain is built from TRBV25-1 and TRBJ1-5; no firm D call. V lost 3 bases and J lost 0, with 6 bases in between. The CDR3 is made up of 14 amino acids. Germline CDR1 reads MGHDK; CDR2 reads SYGVNS.

The DNA of the CDR3 is TGTGCCAGCCGAGGACAGTTCCCCCTAAGCGAGCAGTACTTC. This translates into CASRGQFPLSEQYF. The V and J genes are TRBV13 and TRBJ2-7; the D gene is possibly TRBD1 (6 bases). From germline, CDR1 is PRHDT and CDR2 FYEKMQ (reference sequence). V lost 8 bases, J lost 6 bases, and 20 bases lay in between. The CDR3 spans 14 residues.

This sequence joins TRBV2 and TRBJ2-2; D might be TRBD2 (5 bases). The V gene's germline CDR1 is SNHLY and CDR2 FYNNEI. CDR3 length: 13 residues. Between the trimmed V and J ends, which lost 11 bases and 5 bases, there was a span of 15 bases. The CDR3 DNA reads TGTGCCCAAGCACGGGGTGAGACCGGGGAGCTGTTTTTT. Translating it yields CAQARGETGELFF.

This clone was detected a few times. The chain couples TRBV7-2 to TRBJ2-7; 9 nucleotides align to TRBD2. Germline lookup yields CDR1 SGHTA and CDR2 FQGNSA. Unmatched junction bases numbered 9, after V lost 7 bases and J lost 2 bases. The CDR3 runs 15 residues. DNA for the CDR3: TGTGCCAGCACCCCGCTAGCGGGGCACACCTACGAGCAGTACTTC. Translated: CASTPLAGHTYEQYF. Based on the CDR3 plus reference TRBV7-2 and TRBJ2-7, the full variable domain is GAGVSQSPSNKVTEKGKDVELRCDPISGHTALYWYRQSLGQGLEFLIYFQGNSAPDKSGLPSDRFSAERTGGSVSTLTIQRTQQEDSAVYLCASTPLAGHTYEQYFGPGTRLTVT.

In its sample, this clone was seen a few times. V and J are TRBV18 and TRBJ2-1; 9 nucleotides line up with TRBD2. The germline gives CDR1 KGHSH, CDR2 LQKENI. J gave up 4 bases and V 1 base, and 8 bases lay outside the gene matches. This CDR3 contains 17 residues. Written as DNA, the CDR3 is TGTGCCAGCTCACCACGAGGGGCTAGCGGGATTTACAATGAGCAGTTCTTC. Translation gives CASSPRGASGIYNEQFF.

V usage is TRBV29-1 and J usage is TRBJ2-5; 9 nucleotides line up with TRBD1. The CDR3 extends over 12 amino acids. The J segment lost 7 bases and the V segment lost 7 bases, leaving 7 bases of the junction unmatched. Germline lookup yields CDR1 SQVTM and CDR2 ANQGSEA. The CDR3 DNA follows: TGCAGCGGCGGACAGGGGAGGGGGACCCAGTACTTC. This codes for CSGGQGRGTQYF.

This chain's CDR3 is CASSFRAENTEAFF. As DNA, the CDR3 is TGCGCCAGCAGCTTCAGGGCGGAGAACACTGAAGCTTTCTTT. The rearrangement uses TRBV5-1 and TRBJ1-1; a possible D gene is TRBD1 (5 bases). The CDR3 extends over 14 amino acids. In germline, CDR1 is SGHRS, CDR2 YFSETQ. V gave up 2 bases and J gave up 1 base, with 9 bases separating them.

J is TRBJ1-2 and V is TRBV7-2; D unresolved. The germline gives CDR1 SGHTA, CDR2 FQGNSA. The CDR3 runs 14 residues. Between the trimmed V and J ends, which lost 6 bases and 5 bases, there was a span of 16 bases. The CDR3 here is CASSPSGNPYGYTF. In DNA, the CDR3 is TGTGCCAGCAGTCCCTCGGGGAATCCATATGGCTACACCTTC.

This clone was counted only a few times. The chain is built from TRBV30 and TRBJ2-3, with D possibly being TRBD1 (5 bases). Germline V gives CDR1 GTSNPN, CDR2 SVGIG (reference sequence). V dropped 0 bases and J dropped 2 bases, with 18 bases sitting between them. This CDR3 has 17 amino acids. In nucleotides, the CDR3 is TGTGCCTGGAGTGTACAGGAAGGCCGGCCTAACACAGATACGCAGTATTTT. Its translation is CAWSVQEGRPNTDTQYF.

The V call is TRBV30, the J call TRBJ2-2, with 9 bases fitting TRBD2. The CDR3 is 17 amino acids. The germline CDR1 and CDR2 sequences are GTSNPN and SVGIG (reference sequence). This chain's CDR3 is CARKIGSSGIGTGELFF. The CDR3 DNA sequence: TGTGCTAGGAAGATAGGGTCTAGCGGGATAGGCACCGGGGAGCTGTTTTTT.

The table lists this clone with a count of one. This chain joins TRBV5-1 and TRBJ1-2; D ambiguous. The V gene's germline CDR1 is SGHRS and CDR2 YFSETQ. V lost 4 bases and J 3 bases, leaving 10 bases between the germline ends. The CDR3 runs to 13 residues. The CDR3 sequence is CASSVDADYGYTF. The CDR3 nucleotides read TGCGCCAGCAGCGTGGACGCGGACTATGGCTACACCTTC.

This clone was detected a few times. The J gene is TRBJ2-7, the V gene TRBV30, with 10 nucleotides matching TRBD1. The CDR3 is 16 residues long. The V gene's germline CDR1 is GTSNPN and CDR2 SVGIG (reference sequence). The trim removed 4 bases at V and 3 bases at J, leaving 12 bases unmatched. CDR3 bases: TGTGCCTGGAACCCTGGGCTCCGGGACAGGGGCTACGAGCAGTACTTC. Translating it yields CAWNPGLRDRGYEQYF.

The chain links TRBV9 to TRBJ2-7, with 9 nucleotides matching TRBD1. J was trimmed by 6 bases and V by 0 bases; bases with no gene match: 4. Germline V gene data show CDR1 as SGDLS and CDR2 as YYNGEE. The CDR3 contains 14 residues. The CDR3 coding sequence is TGTGCCAGCAGCGTAGGGGGGACAGGGTCCGAGCAGTACTTC. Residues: CASSVGGTGSEQYF.

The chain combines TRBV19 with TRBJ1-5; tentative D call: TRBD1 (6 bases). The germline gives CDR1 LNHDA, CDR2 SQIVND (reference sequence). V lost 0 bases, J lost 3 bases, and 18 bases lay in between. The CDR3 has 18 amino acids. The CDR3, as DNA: TGTGCCAGTAGTATAGATCGGCGGCGGCAGGGGTTCAATCAGCCCCAGCATTTT. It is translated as CASSIDRRRQGFNQPQHF.

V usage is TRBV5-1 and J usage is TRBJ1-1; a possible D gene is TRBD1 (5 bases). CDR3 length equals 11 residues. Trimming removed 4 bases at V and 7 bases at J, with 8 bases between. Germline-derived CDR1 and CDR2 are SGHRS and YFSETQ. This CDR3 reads CASSTDSEAFF. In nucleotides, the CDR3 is TGCGCCAGCAGCACAGACAGTGAAGCTTTCTTT.

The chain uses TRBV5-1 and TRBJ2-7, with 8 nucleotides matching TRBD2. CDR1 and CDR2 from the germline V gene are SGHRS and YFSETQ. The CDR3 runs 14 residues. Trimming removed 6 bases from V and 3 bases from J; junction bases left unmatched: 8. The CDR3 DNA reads TGCGCCAGCAAGTGGCGGGAGGATAGCTACGAGCAGTACTTC. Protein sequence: CASKWREDSYEQYF.

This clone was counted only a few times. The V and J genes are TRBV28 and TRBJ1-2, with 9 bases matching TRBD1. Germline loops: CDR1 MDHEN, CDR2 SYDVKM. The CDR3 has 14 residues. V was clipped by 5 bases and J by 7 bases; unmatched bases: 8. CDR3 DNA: TGTGCCAGCAGTACCTCGACAGGGGGTATTGGCTACACCTTC. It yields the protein CASSTSTGGIGYTF.

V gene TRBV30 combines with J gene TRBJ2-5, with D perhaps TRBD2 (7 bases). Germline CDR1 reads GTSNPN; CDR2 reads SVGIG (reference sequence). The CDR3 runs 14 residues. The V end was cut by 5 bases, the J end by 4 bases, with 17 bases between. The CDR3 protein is CAWGPDGGPETQYF. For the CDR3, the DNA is TGTGCCTGGGGCCCAGACGGGGGGCCAGAGACCCAGTACTTC.

The CDR3 DNA is TGTGCCAGCGGGATACGACAGGGATTGGTCTACGAGCAGTACTTC. Its translation is CASGIRQGLVYEQYF. The chain carries TRBV7-9 and TRBJ2-7, with 7 positions matching TRBD1. CDR1 is SEHNR and CDR2 is FQNEAQ in the germline V gene (reference sequence). Trimming cost V 8 bases and J 3 bases; bases outside gene matches: 13. The CDR3 covers 15 residues.

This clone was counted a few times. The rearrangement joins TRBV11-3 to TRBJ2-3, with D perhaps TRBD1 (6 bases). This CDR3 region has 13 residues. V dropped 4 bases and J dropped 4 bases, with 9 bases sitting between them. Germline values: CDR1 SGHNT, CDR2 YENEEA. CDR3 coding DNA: TGTGCCAGCAGCTCTACAGGGCCAGATACGCAGTATTTT. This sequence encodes CASSSTGPDTQYF.

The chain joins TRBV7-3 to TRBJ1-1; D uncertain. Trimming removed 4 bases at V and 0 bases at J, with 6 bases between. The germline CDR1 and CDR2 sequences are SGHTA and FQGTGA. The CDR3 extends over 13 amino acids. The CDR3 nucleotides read TGTGCCAGCAGCTATACAGTGAACACTGAAGCTTTCTTT. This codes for CASSYTVNTEAFF.

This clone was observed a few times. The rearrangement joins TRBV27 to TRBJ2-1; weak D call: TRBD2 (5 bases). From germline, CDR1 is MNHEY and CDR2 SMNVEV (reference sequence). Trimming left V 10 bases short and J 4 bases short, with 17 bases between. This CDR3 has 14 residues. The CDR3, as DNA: TGTGCCATCGCTCCGGGGAAACCATACAATGAGCAGTTCTTC. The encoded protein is CAIAPGKPYNEQFF.

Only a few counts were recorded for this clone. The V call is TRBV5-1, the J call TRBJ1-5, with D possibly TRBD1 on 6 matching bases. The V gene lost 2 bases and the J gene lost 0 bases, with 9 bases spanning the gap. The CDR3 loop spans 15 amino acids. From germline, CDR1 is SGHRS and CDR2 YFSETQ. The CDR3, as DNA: TGCGCCAGCAGCTTAGCAGGGGTTAGCAATCAGCCCCAGCATTTT. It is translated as CASSLAGVSNQPQHF.